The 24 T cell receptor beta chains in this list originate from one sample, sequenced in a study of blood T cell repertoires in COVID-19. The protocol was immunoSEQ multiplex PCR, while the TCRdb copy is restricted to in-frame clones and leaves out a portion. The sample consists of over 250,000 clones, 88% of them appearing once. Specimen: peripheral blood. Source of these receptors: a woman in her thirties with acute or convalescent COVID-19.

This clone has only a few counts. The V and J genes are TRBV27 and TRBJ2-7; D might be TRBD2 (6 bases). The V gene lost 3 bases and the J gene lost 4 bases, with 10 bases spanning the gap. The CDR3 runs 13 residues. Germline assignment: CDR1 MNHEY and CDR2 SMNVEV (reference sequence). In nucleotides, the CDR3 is TGTGCCAGCAGTTTTAGCGGTTTATACGAGCAGTACTTC. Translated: CASSFSGLYEQYF.

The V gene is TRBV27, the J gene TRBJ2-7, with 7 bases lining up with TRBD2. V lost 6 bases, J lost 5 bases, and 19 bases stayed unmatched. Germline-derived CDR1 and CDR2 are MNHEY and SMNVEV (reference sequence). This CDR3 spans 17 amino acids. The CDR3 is CASSREGLPTKGDEQYF. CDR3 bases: TGTGCCAGCAGCCGCGAGGGACTACCTACTAAAGGGGACGAGCAGTACTTC.

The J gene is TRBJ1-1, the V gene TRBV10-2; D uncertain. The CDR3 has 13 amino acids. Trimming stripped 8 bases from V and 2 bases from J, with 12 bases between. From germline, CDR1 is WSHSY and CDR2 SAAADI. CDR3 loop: CASCGTLNTEAFF. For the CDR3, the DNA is TGCGCCAGCTGTGGAACGCTAAACACTGAAGCTTTCTTT.

CDR3 nucleotides: TGTGCCACCAGCCCTAGCGGGCAGCCCTACGAGCAGTACTTC. It codes for CATSPSGQPYEQYF. The chain couples TRBV24-1 to TRBJ2-7; 8 bases agree with TRBD2. V gave up 7 bases and J gave up 2 bases; unmatched junction bases: 6. The CDR3 spans 14 residues. CDR1 and CDR2 from the germline V gene are KGHDR and SFDVKD.

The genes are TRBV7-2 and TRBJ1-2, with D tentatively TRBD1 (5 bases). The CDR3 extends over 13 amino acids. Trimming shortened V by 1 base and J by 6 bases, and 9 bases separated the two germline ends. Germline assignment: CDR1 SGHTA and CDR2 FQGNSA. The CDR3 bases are TGTGCCAGCAGCTTAGGGGGCCCTAATGGCTACACCTTC. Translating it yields CASSLGGPNGYTF.

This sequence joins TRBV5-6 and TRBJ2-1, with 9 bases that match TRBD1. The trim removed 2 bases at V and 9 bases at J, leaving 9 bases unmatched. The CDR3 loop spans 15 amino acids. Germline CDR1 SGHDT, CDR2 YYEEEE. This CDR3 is CASSFRDRAYGEQFF. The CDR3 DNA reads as TGTGCCAGCAGCTTCCGGGACAGGGCTTACGGTGAGCAGTTCTTC.

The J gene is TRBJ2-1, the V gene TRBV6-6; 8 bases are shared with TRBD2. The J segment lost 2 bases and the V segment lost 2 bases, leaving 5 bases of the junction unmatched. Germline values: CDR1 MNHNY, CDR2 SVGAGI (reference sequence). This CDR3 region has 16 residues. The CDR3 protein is CASSYPVAGTYNEQFF. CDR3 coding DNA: TGTGCCAGCAGTTACCCAGTAGCGGGAACCTACAATGAGCAGTTCTTC.

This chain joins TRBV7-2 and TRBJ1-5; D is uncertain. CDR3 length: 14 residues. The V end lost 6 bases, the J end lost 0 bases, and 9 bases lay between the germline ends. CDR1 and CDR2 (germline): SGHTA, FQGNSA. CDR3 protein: CASSPGGSNQPQHF. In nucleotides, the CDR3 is TGTGCCAGCAGTCCGGGTGGTAGCAATCAGCCCCAGCATTTT.

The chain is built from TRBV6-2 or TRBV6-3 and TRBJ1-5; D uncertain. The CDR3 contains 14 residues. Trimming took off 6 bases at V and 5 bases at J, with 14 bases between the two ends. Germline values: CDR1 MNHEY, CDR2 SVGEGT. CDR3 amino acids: CASSPSGFYQPQHF. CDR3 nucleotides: TGTGCCAGCAGCCCTTCGGGTTTCTATCAGCCCCAGCATTTT.

The chain's CDR3 is CASSLWTSGSGRNNEQFF. In nucleotides, the CDR3 is TGCGCCAGCAGCTTGTGGACTAGCGGGAGTGGTAGGAACAATGAGCAGTTCTTC. V gene TRBV5-1 combines with J gene TRBJ2-1; 13 nucleotides align to TRBD2. V dropped 1 base and J dropped 5; count of bases not matched to a gene: 9. Germline V lookup: CDR1 SGHRS, CDR2 YFSETQ. The CDR3 extends over 18 amino acids.

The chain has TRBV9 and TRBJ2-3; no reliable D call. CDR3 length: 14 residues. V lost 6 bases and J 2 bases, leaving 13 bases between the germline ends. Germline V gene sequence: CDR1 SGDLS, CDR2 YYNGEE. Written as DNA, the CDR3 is TGTGCCAGCACCTCTTCGTCCCCCACAGATACGCAGTATTTT. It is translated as CASTSSSPTDTQYF.

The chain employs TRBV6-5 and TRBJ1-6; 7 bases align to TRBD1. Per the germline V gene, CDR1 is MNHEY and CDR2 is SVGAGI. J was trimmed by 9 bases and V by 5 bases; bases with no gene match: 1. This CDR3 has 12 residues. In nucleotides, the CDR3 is TGTGCCAGCAGTCGACAGGGTTCACCCCTCCACTTT. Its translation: CASSRQGSPLHF.

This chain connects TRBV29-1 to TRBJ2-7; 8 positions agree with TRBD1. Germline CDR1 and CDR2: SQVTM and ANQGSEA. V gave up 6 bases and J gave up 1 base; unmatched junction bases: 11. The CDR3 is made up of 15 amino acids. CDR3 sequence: CSVQPQGAGSYEQYF. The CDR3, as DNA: TGCAGCGTGCAACCGCAGGGGGCTGGGTCCTACGAGCAGTACTTC.

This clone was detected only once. For the CDR3, the DNA is TGTGCCAGCAGCGTAGAACAGAATTACCACAATGAGCAGTTCTTC. Translating gives CASSVEQNYHNEQFF. This chain uses TRBV9 with TRBJ2-1; D remains ambiguous. The CDR3 consists of 15 residues. The germline V gene has CDR1 SGDLS and CDR2 YYNGEE. Trimming took 0 bases from V and 5 from J, leaving 12 bases between them. The complete variable domain, with remaining parts taken from reference TRBV9 and TRBJ2-1, reads DSGVTQTPKHLITATGQRVTLRCSPRSGDLSVYWYQQSLDQGLQFLIQYYNGEERAKGNILERFSAQQFPDLHSELNLSSLELGDSALYFCASSVEQNYHNEQFFGPGTRLTVL.

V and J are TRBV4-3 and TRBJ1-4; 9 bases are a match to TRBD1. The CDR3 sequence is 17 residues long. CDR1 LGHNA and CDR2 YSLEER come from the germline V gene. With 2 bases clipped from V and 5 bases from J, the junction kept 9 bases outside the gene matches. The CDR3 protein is CASSQLGQGFENEKLFF. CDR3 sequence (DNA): TGCGCCAGCAGCCAATTGGGACAGGGTTTTGAGAATGAAAAACTGTTTTTT.

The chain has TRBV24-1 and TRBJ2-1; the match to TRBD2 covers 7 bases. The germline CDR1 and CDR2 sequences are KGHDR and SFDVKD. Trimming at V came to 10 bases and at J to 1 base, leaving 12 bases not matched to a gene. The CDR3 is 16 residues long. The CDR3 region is CATSTSRRFSYNEQFF. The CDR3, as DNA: TGTGCCACATCGACTAGCCGGCGGTTTTCCTACAATGAGCAGTTCTTC.

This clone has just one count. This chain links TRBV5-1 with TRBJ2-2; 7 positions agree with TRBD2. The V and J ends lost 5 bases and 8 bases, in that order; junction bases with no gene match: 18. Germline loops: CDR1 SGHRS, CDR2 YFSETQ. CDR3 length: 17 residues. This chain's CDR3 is CASSSPRGRVASGELFF. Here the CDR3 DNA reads TGCGCCAGCAGTTCCCCCCGTGGGAGGGTAGCTTCTGGGGAGCTGTTTTTT.

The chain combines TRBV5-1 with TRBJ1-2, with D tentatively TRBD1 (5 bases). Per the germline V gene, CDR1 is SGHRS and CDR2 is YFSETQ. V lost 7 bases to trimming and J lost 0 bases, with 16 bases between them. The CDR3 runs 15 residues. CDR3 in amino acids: CASFVTASSNYGYTF. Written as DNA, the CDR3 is TGCGCCAGCTTTGTGACAGCCTCCTCTAACTATGGCTACACCTTC.

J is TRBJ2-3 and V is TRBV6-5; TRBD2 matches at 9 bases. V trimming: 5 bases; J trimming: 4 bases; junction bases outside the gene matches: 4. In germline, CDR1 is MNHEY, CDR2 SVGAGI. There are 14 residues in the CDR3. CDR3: CASSPGTSPDTQYF. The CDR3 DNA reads TGTGCCAGCAGTCCAGGGACTAGCCCAGATACGCAGTATTTT.

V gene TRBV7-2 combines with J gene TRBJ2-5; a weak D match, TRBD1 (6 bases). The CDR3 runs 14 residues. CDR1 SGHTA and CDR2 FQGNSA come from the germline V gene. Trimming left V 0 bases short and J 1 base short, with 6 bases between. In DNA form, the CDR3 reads TGTGCCAGCAGCTTAGCGGGGGCCCAAGAGACCCAGTACTTC. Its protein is CASSLAGAQETQYF.

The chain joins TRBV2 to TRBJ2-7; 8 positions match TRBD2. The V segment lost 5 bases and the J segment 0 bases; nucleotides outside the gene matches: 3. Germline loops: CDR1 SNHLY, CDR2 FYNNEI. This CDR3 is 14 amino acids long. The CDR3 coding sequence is TGTGCCAGCAGTAGCGGGGGCCGCTCCTACGAGCAGTACTTC. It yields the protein CASSSGGRSYEQYF.

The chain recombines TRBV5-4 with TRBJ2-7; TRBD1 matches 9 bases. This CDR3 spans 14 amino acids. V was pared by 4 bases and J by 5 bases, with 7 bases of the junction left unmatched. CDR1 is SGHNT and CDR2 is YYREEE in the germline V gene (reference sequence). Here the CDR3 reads CASSIGQGLDEQYF. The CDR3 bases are TGTGCCAGCAGCATAGGACAGGGGCTCGACGAGCAGTACTTC.

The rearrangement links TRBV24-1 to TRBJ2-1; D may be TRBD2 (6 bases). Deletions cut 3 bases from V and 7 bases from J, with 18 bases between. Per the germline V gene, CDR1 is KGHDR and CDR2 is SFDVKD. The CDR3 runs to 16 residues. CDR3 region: CATSDRAGSTLNEQFF. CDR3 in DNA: TGTGCCACCAGTGATCGGGCGGGATCCACATTAAATGAGCAGTTCTTC.

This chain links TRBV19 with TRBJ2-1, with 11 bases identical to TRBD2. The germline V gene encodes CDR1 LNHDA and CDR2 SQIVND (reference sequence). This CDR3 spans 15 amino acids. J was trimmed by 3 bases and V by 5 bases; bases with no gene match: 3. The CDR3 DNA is TGTGCCAGTAGTTTAGCGGGAGGGGGCTACAATGAGCAGTTCTTC. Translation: CASSLAGGGYNEQFF.